Sequencing of this T cell receptor (beta chain) was carried out in a study of Graves' ophthalmopathy and Graves' hyperthyroidism. General study findings and limits: A model of 13 signatures distinguished ophthalmopathy from stable hyperthyroidism at around 90% sensitivity and nearly 83% specificity.

Other autoimmune disease, uncontrolled infection, pregnancy and lactation led to exclusion. The PBMCs originated from roughly 10 ml of fresh peripheral blood. CDR1 and CDR2 (germline): MNHNS, SASEGT. The CDR3 loop spans 15 amino acids. Trimming removed 1 base from V and 2 bases from J; junction bases left unmatched: 5. For repertoire sequencing, the TCR beta CDR3 regions were amplified from RNA transcripts. HTBI primers were employed in first-round RT-PCR, then a second-round multiplex PCR followed. One entry per CDR3 protein, called by TCRdb with MiXCR from the multiplex PCR reads. This table holds about 410,000 distinct CDR3 sequences, about a sixth found once. This clonotype was detected ten times or more. Its matching antigen is unknown.

This sequence joins TRBV6-1 and TRBJ2-7; the match to TRBD1 covers 7 bases. Material for sequencing was peripheral blood. The receptor was isolated from a woman between 18 and 29 years old with Graves' ophthalmopathy. CDR3 region: CASSEDEGAPYEQYF. CDR3 in DNA: TGTGCCAGCAGTGAAGACGAGGGGGCCCCCTACGAGCAGTACTTC.